A selection of T cell receptor beta chains follows, all from one sample in a study of vaccination and CD4 T cells after COVID-19. TCRdb re-called the PCR reads with MiXCR, one entry per CDR3 protein. In the table there are 15,000 to 20,000 distinct CDR3 sequences, less than 75% of which are singletons. No antigen has been identified for these receptors. The sequenced sample consisted of CD4+ T cells from blood, cultured in vitro. These TCRs come from a human donor who had recovered from COVID-19. CDR3s include the opening cysteine and the closing phenylalanine or tryptophan. The order of the fields is V gene, J gene, CDR3 length, CDR3 protein.

TRBV2	TRBJ1-1	13	CASRKEGNTEAFF
TRBV20-1	TRBJ2-5	15	CSARSTRDRGETQYF
TRBV2	TRBJ1-2	14	CASSENIWDYGYTF
TRBV20-1	TRBJ2-6	17	CSARDGNGVYGANVLTF
TRBV7-2	TRBJ1-5	13	CASSFTSVQPQHF
TRBV6-1	TRBJ1-2	12	CASRDAGLGYTF
TRBV27	TRBJ2-7	16	CASSFQGSNPLYEQYF
TRBV20-1	TRBJ2-1	22	CSARDRRTSGRAYGRSYNEQFF
TRBV7-2	TRBJ2-4	13	CASSPADGGIQYF
TRBV7-9	TRBJ1-6	11	CASSLGGLLHF
TRBV12-3/TRBV12-4	TRBJ1-1	15	CASSLAQGAFTEAFF
TRBV30	TRBJ1-5	13	CAWSRGPNQPQHF
TRBV30	TRBJ1-6	11	CAWGLGSPLHF
TRBV27	TRBJ2-3	15	CASSPSGSSPDTQYF
TRBV20-1	TRBJ2-5	17	CSADGLAGGPTQETQYF
TRBV25-1	TRBJ2-3	13	CASSDAGLDTQYF
TRBV27	TRBJ1-2	13	CASSLRGSYGYTF
TRBV10-3	TRBJ2-7	11	CAAGPNYEQYF
TRBV11-2	TRBJ1-2	16	CASSLIRGLMDYGYTF
TRBV5-4	TRBJ2-1	14	CASSLDPGPNEQFF
TRBV6-5	TRBJ1-2	15	CASSYSPTGYEGYTF
TRBV24-1	TRBJ2-5	15	CATSDSWDSEETQYF
TRBV25-1	TRBJ1-2	14	CASSGGFPDYGYTF
TRBV7-9	TRBJ2-2	14	CASSFPANTGELFF
TRBV5-1	TRBJ1-1	15	CASSLSPPGENEAFF